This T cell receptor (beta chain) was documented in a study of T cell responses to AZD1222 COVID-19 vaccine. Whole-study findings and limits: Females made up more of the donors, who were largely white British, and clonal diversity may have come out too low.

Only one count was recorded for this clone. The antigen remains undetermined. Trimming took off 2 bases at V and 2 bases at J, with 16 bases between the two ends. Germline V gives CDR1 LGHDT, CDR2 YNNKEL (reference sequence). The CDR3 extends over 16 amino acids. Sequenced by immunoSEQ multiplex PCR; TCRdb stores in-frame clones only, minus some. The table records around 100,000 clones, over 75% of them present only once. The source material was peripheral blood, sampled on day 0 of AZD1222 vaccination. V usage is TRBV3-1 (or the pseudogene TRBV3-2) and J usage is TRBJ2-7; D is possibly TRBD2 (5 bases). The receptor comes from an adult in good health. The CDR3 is CASSQFRLPATYEQYF. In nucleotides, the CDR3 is TGTGCCAGCAGCCAATTTCGACTACCCGCCACCTACGAGCAGTACTTC.